In its sample, the clone carrying this T cell receptor beta chain was seen many times. Its target is unknown. These data are taken from a study of T cells in Graves' hyperthyroidism and ophthalmopathy. Study outcomes and limitations: Ophthalmopathy onset followed model prediction by a median about seven months.

Exclusion criteria comprised uncontrolled infection, other autoimmune disease, pregnancy or lactation. PBMCs came from more than 9.5 ml fresh peripheral blood. Germline values: CDR1 PRHDT, CDR2 FYEKMQ (reference sequence). The CDR3 consists of 14 residues. The ends lost 0 bases at V and 4 bases at J; junction bases unmatched: 3. What was amplified from RNA transcripts were TCR beta CDR3 regions. When the TCR CDR3 underwent first-round RT-PCR, the HTBI primer set was used. TCRdb redid the calling of the multiplex PCR reads with MiXCR, one entry per CDR3 protein. The repertoire holds 470,000 or so distinct CDR3 sequences, with less than 25% as singletons.

Sequenced: blood. The V and J genes are TRBV13 and TRBJ2-7, with 7 bases that match TRBD1. This TCR was sampled from a man younger than 35 with Graves' hyperthyroidism. CDR3 amino acids: CASSLGTGFYEQYF. The CDR3 region has the DNA TGTGCCAGCAGCTTAGGGACAGGGTTTTACGAGCAGTACTTC.